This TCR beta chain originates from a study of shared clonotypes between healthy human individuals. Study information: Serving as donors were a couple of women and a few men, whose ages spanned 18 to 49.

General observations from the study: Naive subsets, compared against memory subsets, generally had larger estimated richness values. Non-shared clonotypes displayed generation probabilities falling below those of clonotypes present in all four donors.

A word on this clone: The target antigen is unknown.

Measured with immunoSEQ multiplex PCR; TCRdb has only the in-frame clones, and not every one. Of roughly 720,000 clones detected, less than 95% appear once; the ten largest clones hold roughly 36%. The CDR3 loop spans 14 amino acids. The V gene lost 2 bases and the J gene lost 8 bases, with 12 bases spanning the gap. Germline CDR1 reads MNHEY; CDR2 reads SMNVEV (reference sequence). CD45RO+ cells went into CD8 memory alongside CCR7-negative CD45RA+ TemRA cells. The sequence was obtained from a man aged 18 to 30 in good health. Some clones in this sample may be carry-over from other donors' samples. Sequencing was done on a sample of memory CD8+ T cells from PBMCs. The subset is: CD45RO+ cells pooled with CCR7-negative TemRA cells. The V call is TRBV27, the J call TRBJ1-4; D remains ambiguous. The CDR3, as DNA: TGTGCCAGCAGTTTAGCACCAAATGGGGAAAAACTGTTTTTT. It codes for CASSLAPNGEKLFF.